This TCR beta chain stems from a study of molecular identifiers for immune sequencing clone quantification. Turning to the study itself: Four portions were sequenced after RNA from approximately 20,000 or 98,000 naive CD8 cells was split five ways in replicates.

This clonotype was picked up a small number of times. V was pared by 5 bases and J by 2 bases, with 20 bases between. Germline loops: CDR1 SGHAT, CDR2 FQNNGV. CDR3 size: 17 residues. Sorted inputs of about 19,000 to 1,100,000 cells, with 10%, 30% or 50% RNA, yielded naive CD8 libraries. A CD8+CD4-CCR7+CD45RA+ gate was used to sort naive CD8 T cells. TCRdb called the PCR reads again in MiXCR, with one record for every CDR3 protein. The table lists about 300,000 distinct CDR3 sequences, about a fifth of them singletons. The sample taken for sequencing was naive CD8+ T cells from blood, with Jurkat cell RNA spiked in. Stated subset: FACS-sorted CD8+CD4-CCR7+CD45RA+ naive T cells. The rearrangement uses TRBV11-2 and TRBJ2-3, with D perhaps TRBD2 (7 bases). The receptor was isolated from a human donor in good health. Some libraries in this study had Jurkat cell RNA spiked in. The CDR3, as DNA: TGTGCCAGCAGCCCAGGGGAGGGGGGAATGTCCACAGATACGCAGTATTTT. Amino acid sequence: CASSPGEGGMSTDTQYF. The full variable domain, with the rest looked up from reference TRBV11-2 and TRBJ2-3, is EAGVAQSPRYKIIEKRQSVAFWCNPISGHATLYWYQQILGQGPKLLIQFQNNGVVDDSQLPKDRFSAERLKGVDSTLKIQPAKLEDSAVYLCASSPGEGGMSTDTQYFGPGTRLTVL.